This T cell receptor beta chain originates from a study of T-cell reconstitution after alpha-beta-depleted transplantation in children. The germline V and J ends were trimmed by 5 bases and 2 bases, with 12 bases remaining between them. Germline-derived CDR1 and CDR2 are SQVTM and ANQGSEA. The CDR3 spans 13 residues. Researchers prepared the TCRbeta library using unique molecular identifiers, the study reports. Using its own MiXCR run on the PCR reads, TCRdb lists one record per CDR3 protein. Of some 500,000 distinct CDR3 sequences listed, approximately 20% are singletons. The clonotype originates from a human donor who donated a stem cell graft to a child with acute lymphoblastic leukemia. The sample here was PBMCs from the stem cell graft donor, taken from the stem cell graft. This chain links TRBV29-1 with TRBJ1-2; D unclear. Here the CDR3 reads CSVPNRLNYGYTF. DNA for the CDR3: TGCAGCGTTCCTAATAGGCTAAACTATGGCTACACCTTC.